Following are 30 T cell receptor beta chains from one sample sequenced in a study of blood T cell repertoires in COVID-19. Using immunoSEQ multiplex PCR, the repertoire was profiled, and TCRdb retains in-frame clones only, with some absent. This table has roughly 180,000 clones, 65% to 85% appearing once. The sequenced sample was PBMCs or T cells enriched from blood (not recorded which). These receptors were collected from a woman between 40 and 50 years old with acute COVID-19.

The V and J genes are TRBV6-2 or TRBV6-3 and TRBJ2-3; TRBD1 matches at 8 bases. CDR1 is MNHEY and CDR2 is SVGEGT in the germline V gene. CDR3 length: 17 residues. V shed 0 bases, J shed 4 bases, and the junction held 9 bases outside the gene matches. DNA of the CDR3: TGTGCCAGCAGTTACTCGAGTCGGGCAGGGGGCCCAGATACGCAGTATTTT. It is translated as CASSYSSRAGGPDTQYF.

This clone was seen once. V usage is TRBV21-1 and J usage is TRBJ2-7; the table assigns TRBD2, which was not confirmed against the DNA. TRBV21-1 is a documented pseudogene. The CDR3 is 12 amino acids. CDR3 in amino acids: CASSWRASEQYV. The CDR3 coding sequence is TGTGCCAGCAGCTGGAGGGCTTCCGAGCAGTACGTC.

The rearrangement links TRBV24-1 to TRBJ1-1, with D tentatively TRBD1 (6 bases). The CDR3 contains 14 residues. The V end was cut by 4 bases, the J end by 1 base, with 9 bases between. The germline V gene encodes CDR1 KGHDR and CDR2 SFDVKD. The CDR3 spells CATSDPGQNTEAFF. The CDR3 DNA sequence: TGTGCCACCAGTGACCCGGGACAGAACACTGAAGCTTTCTTT.

DNA for the CDR3: TGTGCCAGCAGTGAGTCTAGCGGGAGCTCCTACGAGCAGTACGTC. This encodes CASSESSGSSYEQYV. This sequence joins TRBV2 and TRBJ2-7; the match to TRBD2 covers 10 bases. The V and J ends lost 3 bases and 0 bases, in that order; junction bases with no gene match: 2. CDR1 SNHLY and CDR2 FYNNEI come from the germline V gene. The CDR3 covers 15 residues.

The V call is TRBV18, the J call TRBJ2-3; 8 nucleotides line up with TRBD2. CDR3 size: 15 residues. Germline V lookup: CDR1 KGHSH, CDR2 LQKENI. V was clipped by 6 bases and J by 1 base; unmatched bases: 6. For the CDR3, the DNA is TGTGCCAGCTCCCAGTTCGGGGGGGGCACAGATACGCAGTATTTT. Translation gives CASSQFGGGTDTQYF.

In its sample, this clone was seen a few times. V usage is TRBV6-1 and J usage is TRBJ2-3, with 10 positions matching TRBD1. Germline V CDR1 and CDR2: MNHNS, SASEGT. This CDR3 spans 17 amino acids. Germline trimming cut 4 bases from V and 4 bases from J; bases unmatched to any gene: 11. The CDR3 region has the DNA TGTGCCAGCAGTGTCGGTATAAGACAGGGGGCCTCAGATACGCAGTATTTT. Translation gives CASSVGIRQGASDTQYF.

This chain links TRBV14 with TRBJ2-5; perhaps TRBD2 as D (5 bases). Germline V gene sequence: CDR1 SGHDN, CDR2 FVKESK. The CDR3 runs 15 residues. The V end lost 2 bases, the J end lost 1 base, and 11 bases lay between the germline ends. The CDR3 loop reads CASSQLGAGQETQYF. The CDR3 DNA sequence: TGTGCCAGCAGCCAACTGGGAGCCGGCCAAGAGACCCAGTACTTC.

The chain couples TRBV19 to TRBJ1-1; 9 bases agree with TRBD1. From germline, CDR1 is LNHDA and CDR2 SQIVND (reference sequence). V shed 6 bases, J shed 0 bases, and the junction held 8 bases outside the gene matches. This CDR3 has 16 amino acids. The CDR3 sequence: CASRPGTGRMNTEAFF. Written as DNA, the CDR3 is TGTGCCAGTAGACCAGGGACAGGGAGGATGAACACTGAAGCTTTCTTT. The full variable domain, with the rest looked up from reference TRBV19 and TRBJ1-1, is DGGITQSPKYLFRKEGQNVTLSCEQNLNHDAMYWYRQDPGQGLRLIYYSQIVNDFQKGDIAEGYSVSREKKESFPLTVTSAQKNPTAFYLCASRPGTGRMNTEAFFGQGTRLTVV.

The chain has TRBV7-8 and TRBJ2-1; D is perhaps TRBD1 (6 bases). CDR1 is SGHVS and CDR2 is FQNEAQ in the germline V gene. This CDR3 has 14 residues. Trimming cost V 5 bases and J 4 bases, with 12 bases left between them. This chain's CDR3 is CASSPRTVYNEQFF. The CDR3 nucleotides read TGTGCCAGCAGCCCTAGGACAGTTTACAATGAGCAGTTCTTC. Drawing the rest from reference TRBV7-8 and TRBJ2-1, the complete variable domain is GAGVSQSPRYKVAKRGQDVALRCDPISGHVSLFWYQQALGQGPEFLTYFQNEAQLDKSGLPSDRFFAERPEGSVSTLKIQRTQQEDSAVYLCASSPRTVYNEQFFGPGTRLTVL.

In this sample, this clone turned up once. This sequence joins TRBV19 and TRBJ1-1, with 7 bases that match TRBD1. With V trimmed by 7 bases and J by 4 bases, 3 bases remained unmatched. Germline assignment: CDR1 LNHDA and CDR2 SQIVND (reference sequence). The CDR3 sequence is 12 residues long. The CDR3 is CASTGQVTEAFF. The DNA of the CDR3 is TGTGCCAGTACAGGACAGGTCACTGAAGCTTTCTTT.

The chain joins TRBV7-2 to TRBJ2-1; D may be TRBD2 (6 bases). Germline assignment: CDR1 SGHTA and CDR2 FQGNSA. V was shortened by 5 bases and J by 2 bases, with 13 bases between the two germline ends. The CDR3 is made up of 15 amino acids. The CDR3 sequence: CASSQIAAPYNEQFF. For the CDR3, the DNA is TGTGCCAGCAGCCAGATAGCGGCACCCTACAATGAGCAGTTCTTC.

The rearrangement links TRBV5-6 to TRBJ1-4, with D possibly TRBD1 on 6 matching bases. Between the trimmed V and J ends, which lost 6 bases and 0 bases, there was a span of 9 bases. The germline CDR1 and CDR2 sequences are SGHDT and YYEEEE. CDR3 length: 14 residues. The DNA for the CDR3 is TGTGCCAGCACCAACAGGGCAACTAATGAAAAACTGTTTTTT. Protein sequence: CASTNRATNEKLFF.

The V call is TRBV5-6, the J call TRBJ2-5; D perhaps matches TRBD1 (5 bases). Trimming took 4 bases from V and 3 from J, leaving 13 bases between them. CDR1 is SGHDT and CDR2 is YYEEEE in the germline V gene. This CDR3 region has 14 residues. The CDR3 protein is CASSLDRGEETQYF. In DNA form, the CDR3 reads TGTGCCAGCAGCCTAGATAGGGGTGAAGAGACCCAGTACTTC.

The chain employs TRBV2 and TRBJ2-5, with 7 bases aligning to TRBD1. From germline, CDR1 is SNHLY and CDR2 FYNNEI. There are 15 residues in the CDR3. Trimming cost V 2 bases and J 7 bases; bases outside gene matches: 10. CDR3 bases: TGTGCCAGCAGTGAACCGCGGACAGGCGGAATGACCCAGTACTTC. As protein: CASSEPRTGGMTQYF.

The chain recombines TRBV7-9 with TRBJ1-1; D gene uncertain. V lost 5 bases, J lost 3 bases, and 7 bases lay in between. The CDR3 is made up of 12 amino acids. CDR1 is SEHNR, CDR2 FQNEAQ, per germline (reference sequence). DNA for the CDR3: TGTGCCAGCAGCCCAGAGGACACTGAAGCTTTCTTT. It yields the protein CASSPEDTEAFF.

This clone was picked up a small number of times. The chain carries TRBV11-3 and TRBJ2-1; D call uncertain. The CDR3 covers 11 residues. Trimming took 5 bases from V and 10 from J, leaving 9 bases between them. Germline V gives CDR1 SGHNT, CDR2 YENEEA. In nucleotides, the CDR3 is TGTGCCAGCAGCCACTTTAGAGAGCAGTTCTTC. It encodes CASSHFREQFF.

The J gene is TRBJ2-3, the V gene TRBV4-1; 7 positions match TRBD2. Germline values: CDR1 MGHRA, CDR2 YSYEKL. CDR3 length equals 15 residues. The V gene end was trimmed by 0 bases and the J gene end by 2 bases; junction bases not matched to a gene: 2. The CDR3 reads CASSQEQRDTDTQYF. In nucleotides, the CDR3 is TGCGCCAGCAGCCAAGAGCAGCGGGACACAGATACGCAGTATTTT.

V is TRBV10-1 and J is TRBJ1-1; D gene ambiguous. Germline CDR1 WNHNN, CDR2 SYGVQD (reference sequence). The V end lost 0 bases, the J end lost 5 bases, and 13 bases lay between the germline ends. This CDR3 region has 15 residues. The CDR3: CASSESRVTNTEAFF. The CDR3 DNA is TGCGCCAGCAGTGAGTCACGGGTTACAAATACTGAAGCTTTCTTT.

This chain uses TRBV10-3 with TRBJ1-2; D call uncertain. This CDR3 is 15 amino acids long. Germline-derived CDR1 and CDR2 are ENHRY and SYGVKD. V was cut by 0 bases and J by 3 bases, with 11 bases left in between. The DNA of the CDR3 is TGTGCCATCAGTGAGTCCCCCGGAGGGTACTATGGCTACACCTTC. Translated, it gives CAISESPGGYYGYTF.

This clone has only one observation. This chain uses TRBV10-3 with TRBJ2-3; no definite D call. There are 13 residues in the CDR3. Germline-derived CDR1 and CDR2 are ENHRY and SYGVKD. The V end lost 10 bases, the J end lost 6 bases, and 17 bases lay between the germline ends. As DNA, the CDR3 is TGTGCCACCAAAGGAGCCGACCTGGATACGCAGTATTTT. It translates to CATKGADLDTQYF.

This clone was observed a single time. This chain's CDR3 is CSVEEPAELNTEAFF. The CDR3 DNA follows: TGCAGCGTTGAAGAGCCGGCGGAACTGAACACTGAAGCTTTCTTT. V usage is TRBV29-1 and J usage is TRBJ1-1; D gene uncertain. The CDR3 consists of 15 residues. The germline CDR1 and CDR2 sequences are SQVTM and ANQGSEA. V was clipped by 0 bases and J by 0 bases, with 11 bases between them.

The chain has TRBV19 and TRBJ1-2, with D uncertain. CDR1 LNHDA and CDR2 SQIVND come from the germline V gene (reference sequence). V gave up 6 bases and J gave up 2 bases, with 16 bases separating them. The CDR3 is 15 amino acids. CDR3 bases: TGTGCCAGTAGCGGGTCTGGGAGCTTCAACTATGGCTACACCTTC. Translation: CASSGSGSFNYGYTF. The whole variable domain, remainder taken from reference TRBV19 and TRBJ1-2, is DGGITQSPKYLFRKEGQNVTLSCEQNLNHDAMYWYRQDPGQGLRLIYYSQIVNDFQKGDIAEGYSVSREKKESFPLTVTSAQKNPTAFYLCASSGSGSFNYGYTFGSGTRLTVV.

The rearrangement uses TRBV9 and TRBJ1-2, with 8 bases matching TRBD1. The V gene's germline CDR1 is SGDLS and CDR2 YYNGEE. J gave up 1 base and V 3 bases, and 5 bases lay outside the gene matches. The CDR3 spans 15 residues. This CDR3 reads CASSELGQGNYGYTF. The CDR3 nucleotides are TGTGCCAGCAGCGAACTCGGACAGGGTAACTATGGCTACACCTTC.

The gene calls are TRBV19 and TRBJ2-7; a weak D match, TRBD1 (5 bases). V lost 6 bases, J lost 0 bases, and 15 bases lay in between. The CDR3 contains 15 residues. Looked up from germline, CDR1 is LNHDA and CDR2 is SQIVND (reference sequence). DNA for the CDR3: TGTGCCAGTAGCCTTGGACATTCGAGCTCCTACGAGCAGTACTTC. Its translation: CASSLGHSSSYEQYF.

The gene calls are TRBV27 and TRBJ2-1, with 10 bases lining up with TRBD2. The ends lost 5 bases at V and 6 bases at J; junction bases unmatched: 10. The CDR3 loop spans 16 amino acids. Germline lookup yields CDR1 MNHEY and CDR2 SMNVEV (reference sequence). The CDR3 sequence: CASSRLGAGGFNEQFF. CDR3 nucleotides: TGTGCCAGCAGTCGCCTGGGAGCGGGAGGGTTCAATGAGCAGTTCTTC.

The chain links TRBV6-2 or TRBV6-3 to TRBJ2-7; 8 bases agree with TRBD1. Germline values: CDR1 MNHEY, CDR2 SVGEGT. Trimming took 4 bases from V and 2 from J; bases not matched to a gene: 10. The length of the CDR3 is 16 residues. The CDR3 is CASSFPDRADPYEQYF. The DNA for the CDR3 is TGTGCCAGCAGTTTTCCGGACAGGGCCGACCCCTACGAGCAGTACTTC.

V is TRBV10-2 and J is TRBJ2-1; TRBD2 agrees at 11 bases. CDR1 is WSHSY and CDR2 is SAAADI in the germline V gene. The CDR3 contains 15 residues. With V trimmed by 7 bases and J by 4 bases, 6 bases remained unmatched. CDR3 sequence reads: CASNDGTSGYNEQFF. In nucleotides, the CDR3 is TGCGCCAGCAACGACGGGACTAGCGGTTACAATGAGCAGTTCTTC.

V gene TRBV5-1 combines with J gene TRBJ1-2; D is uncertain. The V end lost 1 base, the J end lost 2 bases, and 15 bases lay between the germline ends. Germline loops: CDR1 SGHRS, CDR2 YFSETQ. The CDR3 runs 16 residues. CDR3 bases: TGCGCCAGCAGCTTGCGAGGACCGACTACCAACTATGGCTACACCTTC. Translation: CASSLRGPTTNYGYTF.

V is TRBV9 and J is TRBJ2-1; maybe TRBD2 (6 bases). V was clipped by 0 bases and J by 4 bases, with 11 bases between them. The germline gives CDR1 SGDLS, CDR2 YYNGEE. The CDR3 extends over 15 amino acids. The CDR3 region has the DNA TGTGCCAGCAGCGTAGTGGGGACTGCATACAATGAGCAGTTCTTC. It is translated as CASSVVGTAYNEQFF.

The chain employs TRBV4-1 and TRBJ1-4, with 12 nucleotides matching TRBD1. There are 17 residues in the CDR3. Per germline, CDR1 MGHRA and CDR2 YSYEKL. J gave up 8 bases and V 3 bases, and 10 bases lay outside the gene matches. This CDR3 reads CASSQVSTGTGGEKLFF. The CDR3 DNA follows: TGCGCCAGCAGCCAGGTTTCCACCGGGACAGGGGGCGAAAAACTGTTTTTT.